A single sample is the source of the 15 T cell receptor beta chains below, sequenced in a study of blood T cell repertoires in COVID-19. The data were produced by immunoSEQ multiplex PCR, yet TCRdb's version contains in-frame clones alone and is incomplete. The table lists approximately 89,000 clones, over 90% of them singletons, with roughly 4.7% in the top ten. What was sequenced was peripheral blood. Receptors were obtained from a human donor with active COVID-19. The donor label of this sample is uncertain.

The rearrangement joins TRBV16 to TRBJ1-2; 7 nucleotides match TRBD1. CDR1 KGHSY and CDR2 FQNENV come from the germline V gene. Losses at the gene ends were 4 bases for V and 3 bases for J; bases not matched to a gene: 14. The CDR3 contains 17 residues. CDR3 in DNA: TGTGCCAGCAGCCCCCGACAGGGAATAGTGGTCTACTATGGCTACACCTTC. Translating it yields CASSPRQGIVVYYGYTF.

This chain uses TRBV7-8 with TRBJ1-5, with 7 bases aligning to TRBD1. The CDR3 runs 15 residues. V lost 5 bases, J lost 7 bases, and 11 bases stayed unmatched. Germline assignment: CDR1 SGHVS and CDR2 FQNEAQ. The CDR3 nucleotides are TGTGCCAGCAGCCCCCGAACAGGGGATTGGCAGCCCCAGCATTTT. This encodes CASSPRTGDWQPQHF.

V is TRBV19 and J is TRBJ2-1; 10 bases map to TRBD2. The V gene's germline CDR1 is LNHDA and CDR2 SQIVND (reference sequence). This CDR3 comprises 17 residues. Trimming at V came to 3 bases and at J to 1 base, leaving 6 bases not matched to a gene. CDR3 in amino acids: CASSIPASGSSYNEQFF. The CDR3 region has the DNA TGTGCCAGTAGTATTCCGGCTAGCGGGAGTTCCTACAATGAGCAGTTCTTC. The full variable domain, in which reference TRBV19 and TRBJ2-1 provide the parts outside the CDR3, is DGGITQSPKYLFRKEGQNVTLSCEQNLNHDAMYWYRQDPGQGLRLIYYSQIVNDFQKGDIAEGYSVSREKKESFPLTVTSAQKNPTAFYLCASSIPASGSSYNEQFFGPGTRLTVL.

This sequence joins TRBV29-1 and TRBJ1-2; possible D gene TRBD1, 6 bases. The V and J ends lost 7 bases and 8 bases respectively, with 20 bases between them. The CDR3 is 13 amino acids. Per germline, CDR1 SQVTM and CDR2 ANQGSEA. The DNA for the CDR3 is TGCAGCGCCCGGGCAGGGGAAGAGGGAGGCTACACCTTC. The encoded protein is CSARAGEEGGYTF.

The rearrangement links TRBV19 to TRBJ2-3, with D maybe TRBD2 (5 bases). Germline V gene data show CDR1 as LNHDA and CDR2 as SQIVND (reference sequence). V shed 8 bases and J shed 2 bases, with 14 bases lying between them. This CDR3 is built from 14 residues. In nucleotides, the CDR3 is TGTGCCAGTGCCGGGGTTCACCACACAGATACGCAGTATTTT. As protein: CASAGVHHTDTQYF.

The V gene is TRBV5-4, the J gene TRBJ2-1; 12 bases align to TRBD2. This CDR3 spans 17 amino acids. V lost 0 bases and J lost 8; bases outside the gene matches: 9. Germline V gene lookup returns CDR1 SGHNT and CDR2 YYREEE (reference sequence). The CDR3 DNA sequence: TGTGCCAGCAGCTTGGCCCCCCCTAGCGGGAGGGAGGATGAGCAGTTCTTC. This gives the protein CASSLAPPSGREDEQFF. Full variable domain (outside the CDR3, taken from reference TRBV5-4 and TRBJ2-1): ETGVTQSPTHLIKTRGQQVTLRCSSQSGHNTVSWYQQALGQGPQFIFQYYREEENGRGNFPPRFSGLQFPNYSSELNVNALELDDSALYLCASSLAPPSGREDEQFFGPGTRLTVL.

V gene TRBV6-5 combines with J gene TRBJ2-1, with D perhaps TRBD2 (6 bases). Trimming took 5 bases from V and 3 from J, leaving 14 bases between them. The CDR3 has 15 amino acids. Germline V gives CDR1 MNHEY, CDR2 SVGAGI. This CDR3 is CASSLSGGDYNEQFF. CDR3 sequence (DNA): TGTGCCAGCAGTCTTAGCGGAGGGGACTACAATGAGCAGTTCTTC.

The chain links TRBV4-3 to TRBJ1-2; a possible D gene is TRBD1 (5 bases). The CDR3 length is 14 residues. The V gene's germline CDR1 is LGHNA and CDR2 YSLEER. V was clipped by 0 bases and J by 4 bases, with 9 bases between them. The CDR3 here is CASSQDLQVYGYTF. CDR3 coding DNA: TGCGCCAGCAGCCAAGATTTACAGGTCTATGGCTACACCTTC.

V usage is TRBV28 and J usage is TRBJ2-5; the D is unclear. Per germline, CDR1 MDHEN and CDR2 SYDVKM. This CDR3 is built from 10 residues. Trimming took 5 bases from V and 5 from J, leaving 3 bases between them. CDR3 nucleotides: TGTGCCAGCAGTCGGGAGACCCAGTACTTC. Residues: CASSRETQYF.

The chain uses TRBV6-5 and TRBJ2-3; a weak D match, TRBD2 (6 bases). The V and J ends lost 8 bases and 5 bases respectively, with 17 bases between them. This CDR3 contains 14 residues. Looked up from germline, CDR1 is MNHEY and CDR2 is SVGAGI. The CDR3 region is CASGARDWIDTQYF. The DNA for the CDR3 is TGTGCCAGCGGAGCGAGGGACTGGATAGATACGCAGTATTTT.

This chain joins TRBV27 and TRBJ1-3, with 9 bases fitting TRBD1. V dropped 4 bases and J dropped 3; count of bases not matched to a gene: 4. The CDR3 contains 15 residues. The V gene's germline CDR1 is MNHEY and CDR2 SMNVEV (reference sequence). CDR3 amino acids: CASSSGQGLGNTIYF. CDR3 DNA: TGTGCCAGCAGTTCCGGACAGGGGCTTGGAAACACCATATATTTT.

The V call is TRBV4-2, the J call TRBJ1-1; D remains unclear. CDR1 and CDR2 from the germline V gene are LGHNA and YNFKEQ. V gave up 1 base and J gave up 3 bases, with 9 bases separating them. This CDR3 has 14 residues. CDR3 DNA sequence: TGTGCCAGCAGCCAAGTTCACACAGACACTGAAGCTTTCTTT. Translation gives CASSQVHTDTEAFF.

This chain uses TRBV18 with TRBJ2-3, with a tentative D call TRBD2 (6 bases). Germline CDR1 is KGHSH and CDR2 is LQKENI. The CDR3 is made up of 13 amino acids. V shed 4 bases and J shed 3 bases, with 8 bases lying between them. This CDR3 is CASSLSGTDTQYF. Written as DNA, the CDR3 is TGTGCCAGCTCACTTAGCGGAACAGATACGCAGTATTTT.

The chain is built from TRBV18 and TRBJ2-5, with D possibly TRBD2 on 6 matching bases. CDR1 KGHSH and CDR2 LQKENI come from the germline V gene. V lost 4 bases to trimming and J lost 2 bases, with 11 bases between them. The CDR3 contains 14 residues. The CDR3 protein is CASSQTSTQETQYF. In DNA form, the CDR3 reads TGTGCCAGCTCACAAACTAGCACTCAAGAGACCCAGTACTTC.

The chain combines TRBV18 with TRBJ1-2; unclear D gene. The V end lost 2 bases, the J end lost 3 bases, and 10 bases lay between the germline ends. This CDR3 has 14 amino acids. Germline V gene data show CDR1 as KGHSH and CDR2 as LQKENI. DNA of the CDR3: TGTGCCAGCTCACCAGGGCCAGAAGACTATGGCTACACCTTC. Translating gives CASSPGPEDYGYTF.